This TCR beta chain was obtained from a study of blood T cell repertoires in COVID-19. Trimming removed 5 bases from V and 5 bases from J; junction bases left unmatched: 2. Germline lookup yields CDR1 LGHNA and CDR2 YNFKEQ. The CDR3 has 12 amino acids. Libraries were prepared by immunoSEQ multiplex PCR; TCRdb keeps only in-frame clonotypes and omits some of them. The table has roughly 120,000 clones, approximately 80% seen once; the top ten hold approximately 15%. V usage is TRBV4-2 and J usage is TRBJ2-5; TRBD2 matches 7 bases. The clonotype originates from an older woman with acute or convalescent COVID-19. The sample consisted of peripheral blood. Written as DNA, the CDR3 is TGTGCCAGCAGCTACGGGGGGGAGACCCAGTACTTC. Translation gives CASSYGGETQYF.